This paragraph covers one T cell receptor beta chain sequence. A quantity of about 0.45 to 1 ug RNA underwent reverse transcription using random hexamers. Amplification of TCR beta CDR3 spanned 54 Vbeta and 13 Jbeta via immunoSEQ multiplex PCR. TCRdb fed the immunoSEQ multiplex PCR reads into MiXCR, producing one record per CDR3 protein. The sample contains 150,000 to 200,000 distinct CDR3 sequences, approximately 95% of which appear only once. The germline V gene has CDR1 SGHVS and CDR2 FQNEAQ. The CDR3 has 15 residues. After removal of 4 bases from V and 1 base from J, the junction contained 4 bases not matched to a gene. The sample originates from a study of CD8 T cells in Susac syndrome.

Sequencing was performed on CD8+ T cells from PBMCs. V usage is TRBV7-8 and J usage is TRBJ2-3, with 8 positions matching TRBD2. The source is a human donor with multiple sclerosis. The CDR3 reads CASSWGGGRTDTQYF. The CDR3 coding sequence is TGTGCCAGCAGCTGGGGCGGGGGGCGCACAGATACGCAGTATTTT. The full variable domain, in which reference TRBV7-8 and TRBJ2-3 provide the parts outside the CDR3, is GAGVSQSPRYKVAKRGQDVALRCDPISGHVSLFWYQQALGQGPEFLTYFQNEAQLDKSGLPSDRFFAERPEGSVSTLKIQRTQQEDSAVYLCASSWGGGRTDTQYFGPGTRLTVL.